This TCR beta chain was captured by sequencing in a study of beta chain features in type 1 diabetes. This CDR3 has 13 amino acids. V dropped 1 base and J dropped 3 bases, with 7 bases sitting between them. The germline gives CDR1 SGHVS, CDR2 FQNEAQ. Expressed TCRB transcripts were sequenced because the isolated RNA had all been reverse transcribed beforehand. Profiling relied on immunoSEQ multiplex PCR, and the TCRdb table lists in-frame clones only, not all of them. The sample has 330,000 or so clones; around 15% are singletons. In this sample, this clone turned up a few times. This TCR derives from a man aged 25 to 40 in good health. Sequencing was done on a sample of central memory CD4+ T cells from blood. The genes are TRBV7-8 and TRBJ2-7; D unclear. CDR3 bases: TGTGCCAGCAGCTTAGACGGATTCTACGAGCAGTACGTC. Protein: CASSLDGFYEQYV.